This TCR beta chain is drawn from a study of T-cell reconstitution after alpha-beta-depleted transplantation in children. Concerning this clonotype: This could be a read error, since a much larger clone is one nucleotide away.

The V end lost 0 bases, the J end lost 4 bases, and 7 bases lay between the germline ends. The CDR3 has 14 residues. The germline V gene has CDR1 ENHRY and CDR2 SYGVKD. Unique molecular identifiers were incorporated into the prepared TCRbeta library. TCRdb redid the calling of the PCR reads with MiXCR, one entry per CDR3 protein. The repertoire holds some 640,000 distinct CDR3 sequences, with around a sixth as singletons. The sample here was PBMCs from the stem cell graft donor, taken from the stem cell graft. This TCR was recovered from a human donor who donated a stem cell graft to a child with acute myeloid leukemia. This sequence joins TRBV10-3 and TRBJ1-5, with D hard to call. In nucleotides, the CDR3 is TGTGCCATCAGTGAGTCGACTGTTAATCAGCCCCAGCATTTT. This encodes CAISESTVNQPQHF.